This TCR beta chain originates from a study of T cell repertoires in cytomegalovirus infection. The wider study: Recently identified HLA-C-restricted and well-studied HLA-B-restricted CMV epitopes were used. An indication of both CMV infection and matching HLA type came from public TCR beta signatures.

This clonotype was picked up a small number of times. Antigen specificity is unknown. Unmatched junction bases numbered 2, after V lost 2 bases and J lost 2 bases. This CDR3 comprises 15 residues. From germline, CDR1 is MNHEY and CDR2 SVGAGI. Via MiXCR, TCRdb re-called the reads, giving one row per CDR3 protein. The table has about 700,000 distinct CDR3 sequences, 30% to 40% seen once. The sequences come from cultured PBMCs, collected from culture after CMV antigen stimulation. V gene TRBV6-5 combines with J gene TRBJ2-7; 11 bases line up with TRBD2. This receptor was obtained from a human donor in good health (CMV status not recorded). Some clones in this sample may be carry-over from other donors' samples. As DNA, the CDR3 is TGTGCCAGCAGTTACCTAGCGGGGGGTACCTACGAGCAGTACTTC. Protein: CASSYLAGGTYEQYF.